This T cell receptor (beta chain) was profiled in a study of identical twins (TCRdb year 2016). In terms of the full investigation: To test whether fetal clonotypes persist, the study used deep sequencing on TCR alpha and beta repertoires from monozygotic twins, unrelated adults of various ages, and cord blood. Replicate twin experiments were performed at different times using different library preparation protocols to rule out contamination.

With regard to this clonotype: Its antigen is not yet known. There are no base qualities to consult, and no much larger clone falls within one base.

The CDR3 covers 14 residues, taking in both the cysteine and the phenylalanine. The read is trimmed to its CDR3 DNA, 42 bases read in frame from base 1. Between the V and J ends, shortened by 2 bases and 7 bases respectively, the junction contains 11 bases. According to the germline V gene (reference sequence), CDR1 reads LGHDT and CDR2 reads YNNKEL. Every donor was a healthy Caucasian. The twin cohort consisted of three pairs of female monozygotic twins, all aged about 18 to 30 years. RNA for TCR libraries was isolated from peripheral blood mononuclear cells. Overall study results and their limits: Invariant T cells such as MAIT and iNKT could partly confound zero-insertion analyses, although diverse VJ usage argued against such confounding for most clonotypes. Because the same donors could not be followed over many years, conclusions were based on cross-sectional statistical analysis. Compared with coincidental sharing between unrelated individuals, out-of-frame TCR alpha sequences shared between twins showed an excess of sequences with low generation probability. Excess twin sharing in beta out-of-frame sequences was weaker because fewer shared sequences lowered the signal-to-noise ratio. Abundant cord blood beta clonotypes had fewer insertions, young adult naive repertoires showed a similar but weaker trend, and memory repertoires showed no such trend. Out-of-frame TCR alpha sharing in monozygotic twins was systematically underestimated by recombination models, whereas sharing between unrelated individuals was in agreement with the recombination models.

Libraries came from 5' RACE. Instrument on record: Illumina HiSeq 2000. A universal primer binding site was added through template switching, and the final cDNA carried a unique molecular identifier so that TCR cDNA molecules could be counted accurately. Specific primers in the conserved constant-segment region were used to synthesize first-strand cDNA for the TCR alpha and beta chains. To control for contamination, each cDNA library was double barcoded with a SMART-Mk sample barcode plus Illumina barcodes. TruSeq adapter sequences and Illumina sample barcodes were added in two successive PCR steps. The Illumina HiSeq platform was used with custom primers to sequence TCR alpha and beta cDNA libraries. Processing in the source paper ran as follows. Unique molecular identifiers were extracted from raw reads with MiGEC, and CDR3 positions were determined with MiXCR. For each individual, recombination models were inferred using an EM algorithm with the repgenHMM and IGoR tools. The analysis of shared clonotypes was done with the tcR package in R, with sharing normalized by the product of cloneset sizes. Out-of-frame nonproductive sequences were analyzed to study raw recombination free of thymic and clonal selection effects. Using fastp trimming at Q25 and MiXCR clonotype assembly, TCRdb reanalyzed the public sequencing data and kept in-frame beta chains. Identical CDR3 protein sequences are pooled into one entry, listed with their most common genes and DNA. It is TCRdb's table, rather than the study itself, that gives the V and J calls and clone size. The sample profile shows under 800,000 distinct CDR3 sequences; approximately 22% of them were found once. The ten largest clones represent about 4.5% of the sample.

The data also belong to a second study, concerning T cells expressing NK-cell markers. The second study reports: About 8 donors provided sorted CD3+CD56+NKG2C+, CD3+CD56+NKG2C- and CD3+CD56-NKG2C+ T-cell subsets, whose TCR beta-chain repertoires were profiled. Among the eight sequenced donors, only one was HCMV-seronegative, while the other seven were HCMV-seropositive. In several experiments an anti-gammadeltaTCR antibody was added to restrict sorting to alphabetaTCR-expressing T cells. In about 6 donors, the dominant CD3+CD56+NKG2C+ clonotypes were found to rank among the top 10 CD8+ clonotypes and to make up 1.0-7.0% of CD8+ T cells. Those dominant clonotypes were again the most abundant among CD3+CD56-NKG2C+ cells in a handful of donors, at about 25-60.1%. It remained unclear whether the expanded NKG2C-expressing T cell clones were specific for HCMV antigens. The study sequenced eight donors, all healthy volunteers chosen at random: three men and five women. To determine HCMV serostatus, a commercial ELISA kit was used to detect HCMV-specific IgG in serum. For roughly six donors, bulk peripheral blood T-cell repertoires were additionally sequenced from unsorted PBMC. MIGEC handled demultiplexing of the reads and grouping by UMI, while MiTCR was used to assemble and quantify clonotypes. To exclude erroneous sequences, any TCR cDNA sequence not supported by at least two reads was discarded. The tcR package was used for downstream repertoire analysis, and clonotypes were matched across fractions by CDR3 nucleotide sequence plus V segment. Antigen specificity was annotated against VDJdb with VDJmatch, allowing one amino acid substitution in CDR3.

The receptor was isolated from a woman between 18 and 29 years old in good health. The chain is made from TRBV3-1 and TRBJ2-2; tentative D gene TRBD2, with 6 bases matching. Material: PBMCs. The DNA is TGTGCCAGCAGCCAATTAAGGAGGGGCGGGGAGCTGTTTTTT. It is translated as CASSQLRRGGELFF.